The rows below give T cell receptor beta chains drawn from one sample of a study. TCRdb re-analysed the RT-PCR reads in MiXCR, keeping a single row per CDR3 protein. The sample shows around 700,000 distinct CDR3 sequences, 13% to 15% of them seen only once. The sequencing sample was made of memory CD4+ T cells from blood. All receptors derive from a female donor in good health, serving as a healthy control. Each CDR3 is given with its conserved first and last residue. The D gene is left open where the match is weak. Only some rows state a clone size, as once, few, many or a class for expanded clones.

j_call,d_call,v_call,clone_size,cdr3_nt,cdr3_aa
TRBJ1-1,-,TRBV7-3,many,TGTGCCAGCAGCTTAAACAGGGCCGACACTGAAGCTTTCTTT,CASSLNRADTEAFF
TRBJ2-7,-,TRBV20-1,many,TGCAGTGCTACGGACAGCTACGAGCCGTACTTC,CSATDSYEPYF
TRBJ1-2,-,TRBV20-1,-,TGCAGTGCTACCCGGGGTATACGCTACACCTTC,CSATRGIRYTF
TRBJ2-3,-,TRBV4-3,-,TGCGCCAGCAGCCTAGACCGGCGGGCAGATACGCAGTATTTT,CASSLDRRADTQYF
TRBJ2-1,-,TRBV28,-,TGTGCCTCCAGAGCGTACAATGAGCAGTTCTTC,CASRAYNEQFF
TRBJ1-1,-,TRBV12-3/TRBV12-4,few,TGTGCCAGCAGCCTAACACAGGGCGGTGAAGCTTTCTTT,CASSLTQGGEAFF
TRBJ2-3,TRBD2,TRBV7-7,few,TGTGCTAGCAGCCCGTTAGCGGGAGTATTCACAGATACGCAGTATTTT,CASSPLAGVFTDTQYF
TRBJ2-3,-,TRBV5-1,-,TGCGCCAGCAGCCTGACAGGAGATTGGGCAGATACGCAGTATTTT,CASSLTGDWADTQYF
TRBJ2-4,-,TRBV20-1,-,TGCAGTGCTAGAGATTACAGAATAGCCAAAAACATTCAGTACTTC,CSARDYRIAKNIQYF
TRBJ1-1,-,TRBV3-1,few,TGTGCCAGCAGCCTTCACGGCGGGGTCATGAACACTGAAGCTTTCTTT,CASSLHGGVMNTEAFF
TRBJ2-1,-,TRBV20-1,few,TGCAGTGCTAGAGCTTTCGGCGGGCGATCGCGTCCCCTAGGTTCCGATGAGCAGTTCTTC,CSARAFGGRSRPLGSDEQFF
TRBJ1-1,-,TRBV20-1,many,TGCAGTGCTAGAGATGGTCAGGGCGTGCGAGCTTTCTTT,CSARDGQGVRAFF
TRBJ2-7,-,TRBV2,many,TGTGCCAGCAGTGACTACGAGCAGTACTTC,CASSDYEQYF
TRBJ2-2,-,TRBV7-3,many,TGTGCCAGCAGGGCTACGACGGCGAACACCGGGGAGCTGTTTTTT,CASRATTANTGELFF
TRBJ1-1,-,TRBV20-1,few,TGCAGTGCTAGTCTTTCGGGCAGGAGGAACACTGAAGCTTTCTTT,CSASLSGRRNTEAFF
TRBJ2-2,-,TRBV20-1,many,TGCAGTGCTTGGAGGACAAAAGCTTCCACCGGGGAGCTGTTTTTT,CSAWRTKASTGELFF
TRBJ1-5,-,TRBV20-1,-,TGCAGTGCAGGGGTCAGGGTGCCTCAGCCCCAGCATTTT,CSAGVRVPQPQHF
TRBJ2-5,-,TRBV29-1,many,TGCAGCGTTGTAATCAACAGAGAAGAGACCCAGTACTTC,CSVVINREETQYF
TRBJ2-7,-,TRBV9,few,TGTGCCAGCAGCGTAGGTCTTGGGGCAGCTTACGAGCAGTACTTC,CASSVGLGAAYEQYF
TRBJ1-1,-,TRBV18,few,TGTGCCAGCTCACCAAGGGGTACAGCGGGCACTGAAGCTTTCTTT,CASSPRGTAGTEAFF
TRBJ1-2,-,TRBV10-1,many,TGCGCCAGCAGTGAGTCGCCAAGATATGGCTACACCTTC,CASSESPRYGYTF
TRBJ1-2,TRBD1,TRBV10-3,few,TGTGCCACGCCCCAAACAGGGGGCGATCGTGGCTACACCTTC,CATPQTGGDRGYTF
TRBJ1-2,TRBD1,TRBV27,many,TGTGCCAGCAGTTCACCCGACAGGGGTGGCGGCTACACCTTC,CASSSPDRGGGYTF
TRBJ2-3,-,TRBV20-1,-,TGCAGTGCTAGAGCGACAGCGTTGTGCACAGATACGCAGTATTTT,CSARATALCTDTQYF
TRBJ2-1,-,TRBV7-2,-,TGTGCCAGCAGCTACCTGGGGGGCTACAATGAGCAGTTCTTC,CASSYLGGYNEQFF
TRBJ2-1,TRBD2,TRBV9,few,TGTGCCAGCAGTCGGGGGGGGGTATCGAATGAGCAGTTCTTC,CASSRGGVSNEQFF
TRBJ1-2,TRBD1,TRBV30,few,TGTGCCTGGAGTGCCATAGGGGGCGCGGATGGCTACACCTTC,CAWSAIGGADGYTF
TRBJ1-2,-,TRBV20-1,few,TGCAGTGCTGAAACTATAGGGACGGGTAACTATGGCTACACCTTC,CSAETIGTGNYGYTF
TRBJ2-7,-,TRBV20-1,many,TGCAGTGCTAGACCCCTGGGGGGGCAACTTAGCTCCTACGAGCAGTACTTC,CSARPLGGQLSSYEQYF
TRBJ1-2,-,TRBV28,-,TGTGCCAGCAGTCTCGAGGCTGGGGGCGGTGGCTACACCTTC,CASSLEAGGGGYTF
TRBJ1-2,TRBD1,TRBV5-1,many,TGCGCCAGCAGCTGGGACAGGGACGGCTACACCTTC,CASSWDRDGYTF
TRBJ2-3,-,TRBV5-1,-,TGCGCCAGCAGCCTGGGGACGGGGGCTCCCACAGATACGCAGTATTTT,CASSLGTGAPTDTQYF
TRBJ2-5,TRBD2,TRBV20-1,-,TGCAGTGCAGGGAGGGGAAAAGAGACCCAGTACTTC,CSAGRGKETQYF
TRBJ1-6,-,TRBV6-7,-,TGTGCCAGTCACAGGCCCTATAATTCACCCCTCCACTTT,CASHRPYNSPLHF
TRBJ2-1,TRBD2,TRBV2,few,TGTGCCAGCAGTGACCGGACTAGCAGCAATGAGCAGTTCTTC,CASSDRTSSNEQFF
TRBJ2-2,TRBD2,TRBV9,many,TGTGCCAGCAGCATTGGGACTAGCGGAAACACCGGGGAGCTGTTTTTT,CASSIGTSGNTGELFF
TRBJ1-5,-,TRBV20-1,-,TGCAGTGCTAGAGGAGACCGCAATCAGCCCCAGCATTTT,CSARGDRNQPQHF
TRBJ2-7,-,TRBV5-1,many,TGCGCCAGCAGCGACCCCGGGACATCCTACGAGCAGTACTTC,CASSDPGTSYEQYF
TRBJ2-7,TRBD1,TRBV18,many,TGTGCCAGCTCTCTTATCCGGGACAGGAATTACGAGCAGTACTTC,CASSLIRDRNYEQYF
TRBJ1-5,-,TRBV5-1,-,TGCGCCAGCAGCTTCTTCGGGGGGAGGGATCAGCCCCAGCATTTT,CASSFFGGRDQPQHF
TRBJ2-7,TRBD2,TRBV5-1,-,TGCGCCAGCAGCCCAGGGACTAGCGGGATCCACGAGCAGTACTTC,CASSPGTSGIHEQYF
TRBJ1-1,TRBD1,TRBV7-8,few,TGTGCCAGCAGCTTGTTCAGGGGGCCCGAAACTGAAGCTTTCTTT,CASSLFRGPETEAFF